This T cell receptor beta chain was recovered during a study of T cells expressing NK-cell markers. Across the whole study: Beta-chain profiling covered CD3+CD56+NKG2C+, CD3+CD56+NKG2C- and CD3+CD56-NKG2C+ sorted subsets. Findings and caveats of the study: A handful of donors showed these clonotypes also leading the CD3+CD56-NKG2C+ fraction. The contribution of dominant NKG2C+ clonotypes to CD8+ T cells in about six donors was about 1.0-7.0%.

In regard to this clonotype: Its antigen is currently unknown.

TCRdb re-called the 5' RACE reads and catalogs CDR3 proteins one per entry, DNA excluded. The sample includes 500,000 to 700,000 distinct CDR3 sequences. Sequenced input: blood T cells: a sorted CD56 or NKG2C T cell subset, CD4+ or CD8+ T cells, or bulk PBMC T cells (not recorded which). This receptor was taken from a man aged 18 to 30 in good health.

CDR3 loop: CASRGRGETQYF. V is TRBV2 and J is TRBJ2-5; TCRdb lists TRBD1, though no DNA is available to test this call. Germline CDR1 reads SNHLY; CDR2 reads FYNNEI. CDR3 length: 12 residues.